This T cell receptor (beta chain) was obtained from a study of human T cells and chemical hapten exposure. As for the study in general: The sensitizing agent was 2% DPC, placed on 2 cm by 2 cm of upper inner arm skin. Patch tests put 0.01% DPC on the upper back, and the results were checked at 6 days.

Findings of the study overall: Expanded TCR sets contained significantly more large CDR3 similarity clusters than controls.

Time point defined: patch test 2, 6 weeks after DPC sensitization. Treatment here: therapeutic diphenylcyclopropenone sensitization with weekly scalp DPC. TCRdb re-analysed the RACE reads in MiXCR, keeping a single row per CDR3 protein. Of approximately 82,000 distinct CDR3 sequences in the sample, approximately 6.6% were seen once. V was shortened by 4 bases and J by 3 bases, with 12 bases between the two germline ends. This CDR3 is 14 amino acids long. This clonotype was seen repeatedly, ten times or more. Its target is unknown. The TCR originated in a woman between 25 and 40 years old with alopecia areata. Some clones in this sample may be carry-over from other donors' samples. The source material was whole blood, sampled in connection with sensitization to the hapten diphenylcyclopropenone (DPC). The rearrangement links TRBV12-3 or TRBV12-4 to TRBJ1-1; D is perhaps TRBD1 (6 bases). CDR3 in DNA: TGTGCCAGCAGTTCAAACAGGGTAGACACTGAAGCTTTCTTT. Translated: CASSSNRVDTEAFF.